This T cell receptor beta chain is from a study of T cell responses to AZD1222 COVID-19 vaccine (dated by TCRdb to the early 2020s). Context from the whole study: AZD1222 recipients with second doses at about 4 weeks or about 12 weeks were pooled, because spike-specific TCR depth and breadth did not differ between schedules. A total of 230 to 250 trial participants underwent TCR sequencing, of whom 207 received two doses of AZD1222 and some 25 received two doses of the MenACWY control vaccine. Trial participants were enrolled by age into 18-55, 56-69 and 70-plus year subgroups, with roughly 160, 29 and 62 TCR-sequenced participants respectively.

The meaning of the sample's time point label: baseline before first vaccination. Vaccinee samples came from UK trials COV001 and COV002, including a single-blind randomized controlled phase 2/3 trial of AZD1222 (ChAdOx1 nCoV-19) in healthy adults. Trial participant PBMC samples were collected at day 0 and day 28 after the second dose for TCRbeta chain sequencing. The paper's findings and limits, for the study overall: The 56-69-year group was small, and its depth increase did not reach significance, likely because of low power. Because no samples from the day 14 peak response were available, repertoires could be characterized only after the peak T cell response. After two AZD1222 doses, both the breadth and the depth of spike-specific TCRs were significantly higher than at day 0 and than in MenACWY recipients. Reportedly, almost half of the unique spike-specific TCRs recognized epitopes lying outside the regions that are mutated in the B.1.351 and B.1.1.7 variants. Conclusions about previously exposed vaccinees are limited, since just a handful of AZD1222 recipients were seropositive for SARS-CoV-2 at baseline. Participants were mostly white British, with more females than males. The authors suggested clonal diversity may have been underestimated. The vaccine-associated CD4 TCRs covered the entire spike protein, and the dominant responses fell in regions 160-218 and 743-854.

V sheds 4 bases and J sheds 6 bases, leaving 13 bases between their ends. The CDR3 numbers 13 residues from cysteine through phenylalanine. Of all the DNA, just the CDR3 is kept, 39 bases in frame from base 1. Reading the germline V gene (reference sequence) gives CDR1 SGHNT and CDR2 YYREEE. A word on this clone: Its antigen is unknown. Within one base of it there is no much larger clone, and no base qualities were kept.

The CDR3 regions of human TCRbeta chains were analyzed by immunosequencing. On the authors' methods: TCRs in the repertoires were compared against a reference library of SARS-CoV-2-specific TCRs that had been generated with the MIRA antigen-specificity platform. Breadth was defined as the fraction of unique TCRs that were SARS-CoV-2-associated, and depth was defined as the fraction of total T cells that were SARS-CoV-2-associated. Each spike-specific TCR was assigned to its reactive spike region and to a CD4 or CD8 class using the MIRA data. Log10-transformed breadth and depth values were compared by one-way ANOVA with Sidak's multiple comparisons tests. TCRdb holds this immuneACCESS table with in-frame rearrangements only. Some clones are missing; in checked studies, unresolved V genes explain under half, and the rest has no known cause. Clone size and the V and J calls come from that table; the DNA yielded D and trimming. The sample includes 100,000 to 150,000 clones, with 80% to 95% observed a single time. Under 1.2% of the sample rests with the top ten.

The material was peripheral blood, obtained on day 0 of AZD1222 vaccination. Recombination joined TRBV5-4 with TRBJ1-2, and TRBD1 may be the D gene, going by 5 matching bases. The TCR originated in an adult in good health. CDR3 loop: CASSLDSWNGYTF. The bases read TGTGCCAGCAGCCTAGACAGCTGGAATGGCTACACCTTC.